The source of this T cell receptor beta chain is a study of T cell responses to AZD1222 COVID-19 vaccine. This clone has just one count. Its target is not known. CDR3 length equals 14 residues. The V end was cut by 1 base, the J end by 0 bases, with 7 bases between. In germline, CDR1 is SGHRS, CDR2 YFSETQ. General study findings and limits: Compared with day 0, the breadth and depth of the Spike-specific TCR repertoire rose significantly after two doses of AZD1222. It should be noted that donors were predominantly white British and more often female, and clonal diversity was possibly underestimated. Repertoires were obtained solely post-peak T cell response. At baseline, just five to seven AZD1222 recipients tested seropositive.

Assay: immunoSEQ multiplex PCR; the TCRdb copy retains only in-frame clones and omits some. Of 100,000 to 150,000 clones in the sample, about 85% were seen once. This sequence joins TRBV5-1 and TRBJ1-1, with D perhaps matching TRBD1 (6 bases). The receptor comes from an adult in good health. Here the sequenced sample was peripheral blood, taken on day 0 of AZD1222 vaccination. DNA of the CDR3: TGCGCCAGCAGCTTGAGGACAGTGAACACTGAAGCTTTCTTT. This encodes CASSLRTVNTEAFF. Supplemented by reference TRBV5-1 and TRBJ1-1, the full variable domain reads KAGVTQTPRYLIKTRGQQVTLSCSPISGHRSVSWYQQTPGQGLQFLFEYFSETQRNKGNFPGRFSGRQFSNSRSEMNVSTLELGDSALYLCASSLRTVNTEAFFGQGTRLTVV.